One sample yielded the 9 T cell receptor beta chains listed below, sequenced in a study of blood T cell repertoires in COVID-19. Repertoires were generated with immunoSEQ multiplex PCR, while TCRdb's copy carries only in-frame clones and drops some. The data contain a few hundred thousand clones, about 86% of them singletons. Sequenced sample: PBMCs or T cells enriched from blood (not recorded which). The source of these receptors is a man aged 30-40 years with acute COVID-19.

This sequence joins TRBV27 and TRBJ1-5, with D perhaps TRBD1 (5 bases). The V and J ends lost 2 bases and 12 bases respectively, with 17 bases between them. The germline gives CDR1 MNHEY, CDR2 SMNVEV (reference sequence). This CDR3 contains 14 residues. CDR3 in amino acids: CASSLLGSGERQHF. CDR3 DNA: TGTGCCAGCAGTTTACTGGGGTCGGGGGAGCGCCAGCATTTT.

This sequence joins TRBV4-1 and TRBJ1-6; the match to TRBD1 covers 7 bases. CDR3 length equals 15 residues. J gave up 8 bases and V 1 base, and 5 bases lay outside the gene matches. Per the germline V gene, CDR1 is MGHRA and CDR2 is YSYEKL. CDR3 in amino acids: CASSQVPGGDSPLHF. CDR3 nucleotide sequence: TGCGCCAGCAGCCAAGTACCAGGGGGTGATTCACCCCTCCACTTT.

V gene TRBV5-4 combines with J gene TRBJ1-6; a weak D match, TRBD1 (5 bases). Germline V gene lookup returns CDR1 SGHNT and CDR2 YYREEE (reference sequence). V was pared by 4 bases and J by 0 bases, with 14 bases between. The CDR3 runs to 17 residues. The CDR3 sequence is CASSVDRQSSYNSPLHF. In DNA form, the CDR3 reads TGTGCCAGCAGCGTAGACCGACAGAGCTCCTATAATTCACCCCTCCACTTT.

The CDR3 DNA sequence: TGTGCCAGCACCTCGGGGAGTTATGGCTACACCTTC. Protein sequence: CASTSGSYGYTF. The chain combines TRBV2 with TRBJ1-2; D gene unclear. V shed 7 bases and J shed 5 bases, with 11 bases lying between them. The CDR3 is 12 residues long. The germline CDR1 and CDR2 sequences are SNHLY and FYNNEI.

The chain employs TRBV19 and TRBJ1-5, with D maybe TRBD1 (6 bases). V dropped 1 base and J dropped 11 bases, with 18 bases sitting between them. This CDR3 has 15 residues. Germline loops: CDR1 LNHDA, CDR2 SQIVND (reference sequence). DNA of the CDR3: TGTGCCAGTAGTATAGTCGGGCCGGGGGGGGCAACCCAGCATTTT. Translating gives CASSIVGPGGATQHF.

This chain connects TRBV2 to TRBJ1-6, with D tentatively TRBD1 (5 bases). In germline, CDR1 is SNHLY, CDR2 FYNNEI. The V end was cut by 6 bases, the J end by 2 bases, with 5 bases between. CDR3 length: 13 residues. CDR3 in DNA: TGTGCCAGCAGGGACACCTATAATTCACCCCTCCACTTT. Translating gives CASRDTYNSPLHF.

This clone was found a few times. The gene calls are TRBV11-3 and TRBJ1-3, with D tentatively TRBD1 (6 bases). Deletions cut 4 bases from V and 1 base from J, with 8 bases between. The CDR3 runs 14 residues. Germline CDR1 is SGHNT and CDR2 is YENEEA. The chain's CDR3 is CASSYRDSGNTIYF. CDR3 nucleotides: TGTGCCAGCAGCTACAGGGATTCTGGAAACACCATATATTTT.

On this clone: This sample also contains other DNA sequences that code for the same CDR3. The chain links TRBV5-1 to TRBJ2-3; TRBD1 matches 10 bases. The germline CDR1 and CDR2 sequences are SGHRS and YFSETQ. This CDR3 has 15 amino acids. V shed 2 bases, J shed 3 bases, and the junction held 3 bases outside the gene matches. The CDR3 DNA follows: TGCGCCAGCAGCTTAGACAGGGGGCGGACAGATACGCAGTATTTT. Translation: CASSLDRGRTDTQYF.

The rearrangement uses TRBV25-1 and TRBJ1-4; TRBD1 matches at 10 bases. V was pared by 3 bases and J by 8 bases, with 6 bases of the junction left unmatched. CDR3 length: 15 residues. The V gene's germline CDR1 is MGHDK and CDR2 SYGVNS. The CDR3 sequence is CASSDPGTGEEKLFF. As DNA, the CDR3 is TGTGCCAGCAGTGATCCCGGGACAGGGGAGGAAAAACTGTTTTTT.